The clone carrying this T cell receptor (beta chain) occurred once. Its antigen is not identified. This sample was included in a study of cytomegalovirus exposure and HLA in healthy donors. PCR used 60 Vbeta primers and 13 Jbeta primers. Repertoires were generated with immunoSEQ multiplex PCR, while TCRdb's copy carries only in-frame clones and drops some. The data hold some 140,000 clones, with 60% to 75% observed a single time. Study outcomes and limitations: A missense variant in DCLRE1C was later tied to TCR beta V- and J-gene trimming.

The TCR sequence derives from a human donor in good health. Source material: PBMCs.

The CDR3 nucleotides read TGTGCCAGCAGCGGACAGGCAGATACGCAGTATTTT. Its translation: CASSGQADTQYF. The V and J genes are TRBV9 and TRBJ2-3, with TRBD1 as a possible D gene (6 bases). This CDR3 comprises 12 residues. V lost 3 bases and J 4 bases, leaving 6 bases between the germline ends. Per the germline V gene, CDR1 is SGDLS and CDR2 is YYNGEE.